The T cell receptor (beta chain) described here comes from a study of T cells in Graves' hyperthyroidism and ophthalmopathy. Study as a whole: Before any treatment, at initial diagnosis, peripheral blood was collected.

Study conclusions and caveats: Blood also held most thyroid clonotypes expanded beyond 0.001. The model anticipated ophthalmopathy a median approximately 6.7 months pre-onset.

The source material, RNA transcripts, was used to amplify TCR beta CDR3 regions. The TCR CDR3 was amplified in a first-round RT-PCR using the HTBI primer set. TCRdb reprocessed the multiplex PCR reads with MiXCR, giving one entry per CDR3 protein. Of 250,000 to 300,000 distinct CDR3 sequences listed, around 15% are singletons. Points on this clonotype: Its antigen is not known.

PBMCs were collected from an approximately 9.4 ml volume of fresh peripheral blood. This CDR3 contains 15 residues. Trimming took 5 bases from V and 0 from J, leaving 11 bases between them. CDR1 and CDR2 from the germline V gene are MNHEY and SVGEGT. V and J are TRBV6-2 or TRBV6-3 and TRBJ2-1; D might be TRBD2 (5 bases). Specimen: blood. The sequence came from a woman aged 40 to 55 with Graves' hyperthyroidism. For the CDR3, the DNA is TGTGCCAGCAGTCGACTACCTAGCTCCTACAATGAGCAGTTCTTC. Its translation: CASSRLPSSYNEQFF.